This entry describes one TCR beta chain. Its antigen is not identified. The sample is drawn from a study of beta chain features in type 1 diabetes. Study-level information: The study examined around 100 million sorted cells across all samples.

Sequencing targeted expressed TCRB transcripts, as all isolated RNA had been reverse transcribed. Sequencing was performed with immunoSEQ multiplex PCR; in TCRdb, only in-frame clones are kept and a portion is missing. This sample carries 160,000 or so clones, around 10% of them seen once, and the ten largest clones take about 2.1%. Study outcomes and limitations: Junctions at VDJ sites from type 1 diabetes patients had fewer insertions and more deletions. Researchers report that Type 1 diabetes patients had moderately but significantly shorter TCRB CDR3s across all four CD4+ subsets.

Germline values: CDR1 LNHDA, CDR2 SQIVND (reference sequence). This CDR3 comprises 13 residues. J gave up 4 bases and V 8 bases, and 7 bases lay outside the gene matches. The specimen sequenced was central memory CD4+ T cells from blood. The receptor comes from a man aged 18 to 30 in good health. V gene TRBV19 combines with J gene TRBJ2-5, with 7 bases matching TRBD2. In DNA form, the CDR3 reads TGTGCCAGTGGGCGGGGGACCGGAGAGACCCAGTACTTC. This gives the protein CASGRGTGETQYF.